The next 12 T cell receptor beta chains were all read from a single sample in a study of OX40 agonist ivuxolimab in advanced cancers. The library was generated by the immunoSEQ multiplex PCR assay. The source is immuneACCESS, and TCRdb retained only in-frame sequences with V and J called. Part of the clones is not carried over; for the studies checked, unresolved V genes explain less than half of this, and the remainder is unexplained. In all, the sample holds tens of thousands of clones, and 75% to 90% of those were seen once. The ten largest clones capture around a quarter of the sample. The material was CD4+ or CD8+ T cells sorted from blood, obtained in a trial of the OX40 agonist ivuxolimab. These receptors were taken from an adult with an advanced solid tumor such as melanoma, head and neck, liver or kidney cancer.

The chain employs TRBV21-1 and TRBJ2-6; the table's D call of TRBD1 was not tested on the DNA. TRBV21-1 is shown as a pseudogene. The length of the CDR3 is 22 residues. The CDR3 region is CASSKALHTERRGFLGANVLTF. The CDR3 nucleotides read TGTGCCAGCAGCAAAGCGCTCCACACGGAGAGAAGGGGCTTTCTGGGGGCCAACGTCCTGACTTTC.

The chain joins TRBV28 to TRBJ1-2, with D perhaps TRBD1 (5 bases). The V and J ends lost 7 bases and 4 bases respectively, with 22 bases between them. Germline V gives CDR1 MDHEN, CDR2 SYDVKM. The CDR3 spans 16 residues. CDR3 amino acids: CASTLTGPSSGYGYTF. CDR3 nucleotide sequence: TGTGCCAGCACCTTGACGGGGCCGTCTTCTGGCTATGGCTACACCTTC.

The table lists this clone with a few counts. The CDR3: CASSLVEAFSLAGGSDTQYF. CDR3 DNA sequence: TGTGCCAGCAGCTTAGTGGAGGCGTTTAGCCTAGCGGGAGGTTCAGATACGCAGTATTTT. This chain joins TRBV7-8 and TRBJ2-3; 11 bases match TRBD2. The CDR3 runs 20 residues. CDR1 SGHVS and CDR2 FQNEAQ come from the germline V gene. V gave up 1 base and J gave up 4 bases; unmatched junction bases: 16.

The rearrangement joins TRBV29-1 to TRBJ1-2; a possible D gene is TRBD1 (6 bases). Deletions cut 0 bases from V and 1 base from J, with 12 bases between. Germline CDR1 SQVTM, CDR2 ANQGSEA. The CDR3 contains 15 residues. The CDR3 protein is CSVEDWTELNYGYTF. For the CDR3, the DNA is TGCAGCGTTGAAGACTGGACAGAACTTAACTATGGCTACACCTTC.

The chain carries TRBV11-2 and TRBJ2-3; 11 bases agree with TRBD2. Germline values: CDR1 SGHAT, CDR2 FQNNGV. There are 17 residues in the CDR3. The V gene end was trimmed by 4 bases and the J gene end by 2 bases; junction bases not matched to a gene: 8. CDR3: CASSWKTSGTFTDTQYF. The CDR3 DNA reads as TGTGCCAGCAGCTGGAAGACTAGCGGGACATTCACAGATACGCAGTATTTT.

The chain is built from TRBV27 and TRBJ1-1; TRBD1 might be the D (5 bases). V gave up 2 bases and J gave up 1 base, with 5 bases separating them. The germline CDR1 and CDR2 sequences are MNHEY and SMNVEV (reference sequence). There are 13 residues in the CDR3. The CDR3 spells CASSLDRNTEAFF. The CDR3 DNA reads as TGTGCCAGCAGTTTAGACAGGAACACTGAAGCTTTCTTT.

The chain is built from TRBV28 and TRBJ2-3; TRBD2 matches 7 bases. This CDR3 is 16 amino acids long. Germline V lookup: CDR1 MDHEN, CDR2 SYDVKM. J was trimmed by 1 base and V by 4 bases; bases with no gene match: 8. The CDR3 DNA reads TGTGCCAGCAGTTCCGATTGGGGGGGACGCACAGATACGCAGTATTTT. It specifies CASSSDWGGRTDTQYF. Based on the CDR3 plus reference TRBV28 and TRBJ2-3, the full variable domain is DVKVTQSSRYLVKRTGEKVFLECVQDMDHENMFWYRQDPGLGLRLIYFSYDVKMKEKGDIPEGYSVSREKKERFSLILESASTNQTSMYLCASSSDWGGRTDTQYFGPGTRLTVL.

The chain carries TRBV6-6 and TRBJ2-3, with 7 bases lining up with TRBD2. Germline CDR1 reads MNHNY; CDR2 reads SVGAGI (reference sequence). The CDR3 is made up of 15 amino acids. Trimming cost V 8 bases and J 1 base; bases outside gene matches: 9. The CDR3 region has the DNA TGTGCCAGCGGTAATTGGCTAGCGGGCACAGATACGCAGTATTTT. It is translated as CASGNWLAGTDTQYF.

The V gene is TRBV2, the J gene TRBJ1-2; no clear D gene. The CDR3 is 13 amino acids. V was trimmed by 8 bases and J by 8 bases, leaving 18 bases between them. Germline V CDR1 and CDR2: SNHLY, FYNNEI. The CDR3 loop reads CASGQGGVVGYTF. CDR3 DNA: TGTGCCAGCGGCCAAGGCGGGGTAGTAGGCTACACCTTC.

In its sample, this clone was seen once. The chain employs TRBV5-8 and TRBJ2-1; tentative D call: TRBD1 (6 bases). The CDR3 length is 15 residues. Germline V gives CDR1 SGHTS, CDR2 YDEGEE. Trimming left V 5 bases short and J 4 bases short, with 16 bases between. The DNA for the CDR3 is TGTGCCAGCAGTAAAACAGGGCAACGTTACAATGAGCAGTTCTTC. It codes for CASSKTGQRYNEQFF.

This sequence joins TRBV4-1 and TRBJ2-7, with D unresolved. V gave up 1 base and J gave up 2 bases, with 15 bases separating them. CDR1 MGHRA and CDR2 YSYEKL come from the germline V gene. This CDR3 region has 16 residues. CDR3 sequence (DNA): TGCGCCAGCAGCCAAGGGTACAGCCGGGCCCCCTACGAGCAGTACTTC. Protein: CASSQGYSRAPYEQYF.

This rearrangement joins TRBV16 to TRBJ1-1, with 7 bases aligning to TRBD1. Germline loops: CDR1 KGHSY, CDR2 FQNENV. Trimming cost V 6 bases and J 7 bases; bases outside gene matches: 8. CDR3 length equals 13 residues. CDR3 protein: CASSPGQGDEAFF. The CDR3, as DNA: TGTGCCAGCAGTCCCGGCCAGGGGGATGAAGCTTTCTTT. Together with reference TRBV16 and TRBJ1-1, the CDR3 gives the full variable domain: GEEVAQTPKHLVRGEGQKAKLYCAPIKGHSYVFWYQQVLKNEFKFLISFQNENVFDETGMPKERFSAKCLPNSPCSLEIQATKLEDSAVYFCASSPGQGDEAFFGQGTRLTVV.